This entry lists 24 T cell receptor beta chains sequenced from one sample in a study of T cell repertoires in cytomegalovirus infection. These receptors' targets are unknown. Each CDR3 protein gets one entry after TCRdb re-called the reads with MiXCR. The sample contains about 340,000 distinct CDR3 sequences, about 29% of which appear only once. The material was cultured PBMCs, obtained from culture after CMV antigen stimulation. These receptors originate from a human donor in good health (CMV status not recorded). Some clones in this sample may be carry-over from other donors' samples.

This clonotype occurred a few times. V is TRBV5-1 and J is TRBJ2-1; D is uncertain. Trimming pared 0 bases from V and 5 bases from J, leaving 15 bases between. Per the germline V gene, CDR1 is SGHRS and CDR2 is YFSETQ. CDR3 length: 16 amino acids. CDR3 coding DNA: TGCGCCAGCAGCTTGGCGGTCGGGTCAAACCACAATGAGCAGTTCTTC. Protein sequence: CASSLAVGSNHNEQFF.

The chain carries TRBV10-3 and TRBJ1-1, with D perhaps matching TRBD1 (6 bases). The germline V and J ends were trimmed by 4 bases and 7 bases, with 13 bases remaining between them. Germline assignment: CDR1 ENHRY and CDR2 SYGVKD. This CDR3 spans 13 amino acids. The CDR3 spells CAISAPGQFEAFF. CDR3 sequence (DNA): TGTGCCATCAGTGCGCCGGGACAATTTGAAGCTTTCTTT.

This clonotype was seen a handful of times. The chain employs TRBV29-1 and TRBJ2-1; 13 nucleotides line up with TRBD2. The length of the CDR3 is 16 residues. Unmatched junction bases numbered 12, after V lost 6 bases and J lost 7 bases. Germline V CDR1 and CDR2: SQVTM, ANQGSEA. The CDR3 DNA reads as TGCAGCGTCGTAGAACTAGCGGGAGGGCCAAGAAATGAGCAGTTCTTC. Translation gives CSVVELAGGPRNEQFF.

The V and J genes are TRBV20-1 and TRBJ1-4; D is unresolved. The length of the CDR3 is 15 residues. V was clipped by 0 bases and J by 7 bases, with 15 bases between them. Germline CDR1 DFQATT, CDR2 SNEGSKA (reference sequence). The CDR3 spells CSARDVRGNVEKLFF. CDR3 nucleotides: TGCAGTGCTAGAGATGTTAGAGGGAACGTTGAAAAACTGTTTTTT.

The chain employs TRBV15 and TRBJ2-2; D is unresolved. The V end was cut by 1 base, the J end by 3 bases, with 6 bases between. CDR1 and CDR2 (germline): LNHNV, YYDKDF (reference sequence). This CDR3 has 14 residues. The CDR3 region has the DNA TGTGCCACCAGCAGAGTATATGACACCGGGGAGCTGTTTTTT. Encoded protein: CATSRVYDTGELFF.

The gene calls are TRBV5-1 and TRBJ2-3, with 8 bases matching TRBD2. The CDR3 contains 16 residues. Trimming removed 0 bases from V and 0 bases from J; junction bases left unmatched: 3. CDR1 SGHRS and CDR2 YFSETQ come from the germline V gene. CDR3 loop: CASSLDASGSTDTQYF. The CDR3 nucleotides read TGCGCCAGCAGCTTGGACGCTAGCGGGAGCACAGATACGCAGTATTTT.

The V gene is TRBV6-1, the J gene TRBJ1-1; D gene ambiguous. V was shortened by 10 bases and J by 3 bases, with 18 bases between the two germline ends. The CDR3 sequence is 14 residues long. In germline, CDR1 is MNHNS, CDR2 SASEGT. The CDR3 bases are TGTGCCACCCACCGGTTGTTCGGGGACACTGAAGCTTTCTTT. This gives the protein CATHRLFGDTEAFF.

The V call is TRBV25-1, the J call TRBJ2-1; D perhaps matches TRBD2 (7 bases). Germline V lookup: CDR1 MGHDK, CDR2 SYGVNS. The CDR3 has 17 amino acids. Deletions cut 4 bases from V and 5 bases from J, with 21 bases between. For the CDR3, the DNA is TGTGCCAGCAGTGCCTTTGGGGGGGCGGGCCCCAACAATGAGCAGTTCTTC. It codes for CASSAFGGAGPNNEQFF.

This chain connects TRBV7-9 to TRBJ2-6; D is uncertain. Germline V gene sequence: CDR1 SEHNR, CDR2 FQNEAQ (reference sequence). This CDR3 spans 14 amino acids. The V end was cut by 3 bases, the J end by 0 bases, with 3 bases between. CDR3: CASSFLSGANVLTF. The CDR3, as DNA: TGTGCCAGCAGCTTCCTCTCTGGGGCCAACGTCCTGACTTTC.

V is TRBV20-1 and J is TRBJ2-3; possible D gene TRBD2, 6 bases. Trimming took off 3 bases at V and 4 bases at J, with 8 bases between the two ends. Germline lookup yields CDR1 DFQATT and CDR2 SNEGSKA (reference sequence). This CDR3 region has 12 residues. The CDR3 is CSARRDPDTQYF. DNA of the CDR3: TGCAGTGCTAGGCGGGACCCAGATACGCAGTATTTT.

A few counts support this clonotype. This CDR3 is CASAGQGFSNTEAFF. CDR3 DNA: TGTGCCAGTGCGGGACAGGGGTTCTCGAACACTGAAGCTTTCTTT. The V call is TRBV19, the J call TRBJ1-1; TRBD1 matches 10 bases. V was clipped by 8 bases and J by 1 base; unmatched bases: 7. This CDR3 has 15 residues. Germline V lookup: CDR1 LNHDA, CDR2 SQIVND (reference sequence).

The rearrangement links TRBV7-6 to TRBJ2-1, with 9 nucleotides matching TRBD1. This CDR3 contains 13 residues. Trimming took 9 bases from V and 5 from J; bases not matched to a gene: 5. Germline CDR1 SGHVS, CDR2 FNYEAQ. The DNA for the CDR3 is TGTGCCAGGACAGGGGGACCGGACAATGAGCAGTTCTTC. Translation: CARTGGPDNEQFF.

This clonotype was recorded at least ten times. The chain combines TRBV11-2 with TRBJ2-1; TRBD2 aligns across 14 bases. Germline V CDR1 and CDR2: SGHAT, FQNNGV. V was clipped by 5 bases and J by 4 bases; unmatched bases: 10. This CDR3 is built from 18 residues. Written as DNA, the CDR3 is TGTGCCAGCAGCCCGAGACTAGCGGGAGGGCCGCGGTACAATGAGCAGTTCTTC. Translation gives CASSPRLAGGPRYNEQFF.

The CDR3 region has the DNA TGCGCCAGCAGCCAAGATACGGGAGGGAGGCCCTACGAGCAGTACTTC. Encoded protein: CASSQDTGGRPYEQYF. V usage is TRBV4-1 and J usage is TRBJ2-7, with 8 bases identical to TRBD2. Germline CDR1 and CDR2: MGHRA and YSYEKL. The CDR3 spans 16 residues. V was pared by 0 bases and J by 2 bases, with 6 bases of the junction left unmatched.

The chain combines TRBV6-8 with TRBJ1-3, with TRBD1 identical over 8 bases. CDR1 is MNHGY, CDR2 SAAAGT, per germline. This CDR3 has 15 amino acids. J gave up 5 bases and V 0 bases, and 3 bases lay outside the gene matches. In DNA form, the CDR3 reads TGTGCCAGCAGTTACTCGGACAGGGACAGAAACACCATATATTTT. This encodes CASSYSDRDRNTIYF.

V and J are TRBV28 and TRBJ2-3; D is perhaps TRBD2 (6 bases). V was pared by 2 bases and J by 8 bases, with 17 bases between. Germline V gene data show CDR1 as MDHEN and CDR2 as SYDVKM. The CDR3 runs 15 residues. The CDR3 is CASSLAGLGSATQYF. The CDR3, as DNA: TGTGCCAGCAGTTTAGCGGGGCTTGGGTCAGCTACGCAGTATTTT.

In its sample, this clonotype was seen a few times. This rearrangement joins TRBV5-1 to TRBJ1-6, with D tentatively TRBD1 (6 bases). This CDR3 spans 14 amino acids. The germline V and J ends were trimmed by 5 bases and 8 bases, with 14 bases remaining between them. The germline CDR1 and CDR2 sequences are SGHRS and YFSETQ. In nucleotides, the CDR3 is TGCGCCAGCAGTTCGGGGGCGTTTCATTCACCCCTCCACTTT. This translates into CASSSGAFHSPLHF.

J is TRBJ2-2 and V is TRBV4-2; 10 bases line up with TRBD2. The V segment lost 0 bases and the J segment 10 bases; nucleotides outside the gene matches: 8. The CDR3 has 16 amino acids. Germline CDR1 and CDR2: LGHNA and YNFKEQ. The CDR3 coding sequence is TGTGCCAGCAGCCAAGAAGGGGGGACTAGCGCCGTGGAGCTGTTTTTT. This encodes CASSQEGGTSAVELFF.

The chain has TRBV20-1 and TRBJ1-2; D not resolved. This CDR3 has 14 amino acids. Trimming removed 5 bases at V and 6 bases at J, with 19 bases between. CDR1 and CDR2 from the germline V gene are DFQATT and SNEGSKA (reference sequence). The CDR3 sequence is CSAPSSGTPHGYTF. DNA for the CDR3: TGCAGTGCTCCGTCCTCCGGCACTCCCCATGGCTACACCTTC.

The table lists this clonotype with a few counts. The V and J genes are TRBV20-1 and TRBJ2-7, with TRBD1 matching over 7 bases. V trimming: 4 bases; J trimming: 4 bases; junction bases outside the gene matches: 10. Germline CDR1 and CDR2: DFQATT and SNEGSKA (reference sequence). The CDR3 runs 14 residues. CDR3 residues: CSANILGQIYEQYF. The CDR3 nucleotides are TGCAGTGCTAATATACTGGGACAGATTTACGAGCAGTACTTC.

This clonotype came up many times. The chain uses TRBV7-8 and TRBJ2-2; 10 nucleotides match TRBD2. Trimming took 1 base from V and 0 from J; bases not matched to a gene: 5. The germline V gene has CDR1 SGHVS and CDR2 FQNEAQ. The CDR3 loop spans 18 amino acids. The CDR3 sequence is CASSLESSGGPNTGELFF. The DNA for the CDR3 is TGTGCCAGCAGCTTAGAATCTAGCGGGGGCCCGAACACCGGGGAGCTGTTTTTT.

This clonotype appeared a few times. The gene calls are TRBV19 and TRBJ1-3; D is possibly TRBD1 (6 bases). The germline gives CDR1 LNHDA, CDR2 SQIVND (reference sequence). V was pared by 4 bases and J by 0 bases, with 10 bases between. CDR3 length: 15 amino acids. CDR3 nucleotide sequence: TGTGCCAGTAGTACCCGACAGGCCTCTGGAAACACCATATATTTT. Its translation: CASSTRQASGNTIYF.

This clonotype was picked up a small number of times. V gene TRBV27 combines with J gene TRBJ1-4; 8 bases map to TRBD1. Trimming cost V 7 bases and J 8 bases; bases outside gene matches: 15. The CDR3 covers 16 residues. Looked up from germline, CDR1 is MNHEY and CDR2 is SMNVEV (reference sequence). Written as DNA, the CDR3 is TGTGCCAGCAAACCCAAAGACAGGGGATCGGAGGAAAAACTGTTTTTT. Protein: CASKPKDRGSEEKLFF.

On this clonotype: At one end the junction does not follow the germline gene, possibly because of a read error. The chain carries TRBV11-2 and TRBJ2-2, with a possible D match to TRBD2 (5 bases). The CDR3 is made up of 15 amino acids. Germline CDR1 SGHAT, CDR2 FQNNGV. CDR3 sequence (DNA): TGTGTCAGCAGCTTAGTACGGGGTGGAGCCGGGGAGCTGTTTTTT. Amino acids: CVSSLVRGGAGELFF.